A single sample is the source of the 24 T cell receptor beta chains below, sequenced in a study of cytomegalovirus exposure and HLA in healthy donors. The study ran its PCR with 60 Vbeta and 13 Jbeta primers. Libraries were prepared by immunoSEQ multiplex PCR; TCRdb keeps only in-frame clonotypes and omits some of them. The data show approximately 130,000 clones, 60% to 80% seen once. Sequencing was performed on PBMCs. These receptors were collected from a man aged 45 to 65 in good health and CMV-seronegative.

This clone came up a few times. V is TRBV7-9 and J is TRBJ1-2; 7 nucleotides line up with TRBD1. The junction had 10 bases not matched to a gene; V was cut back by 4 bases and J by 2 bases. Looked up from germline, CDR1 is SEHNR and CDR2 is FQNEAQ (reference sequence). CDR3 length: 16 amino acids. The CDR3 region has the DNA TGTGCCAGCAGCTCGGGACAGAAGGGGGTCAACTATGGCTACACCTTC. Its translation: CASSSGQKGVNYGYTF.

The chain combines TRBV30 with TRBJ2-7; D is undetermined. Germline V gene data show CDR1 as GTSNPN and CDR2 as SVGIG (reference sequence). Trimming removed 0 bases from V and 6 bases from J, with 9 bases in between. This CDR3 contains 12 residues. The CDR3 spells CAWSVESLEQYF. The CDR3 DNA is TGTGCCTGGAGTGTAGAGTCGCTCGAGCAGTACTTC.

In its sample, this clone was seen many times. The J gene is TRBJ2-3, the V gene TRBV2; TRBD2 might be the D (5 bases). Trimming took off 6 bases at V and 1 base at J, with 17 bases between the two ends. The CDR3 is 16 amino acids. Looked up from germline, CDR1 is SNHLY and CDR2 is FYNNEI. The DNA of the CDR3 is TGTGCCAGCAGAAAGCGGACTGAGGGAGGCACAGATACGCAGTATTTT. Residues: CASRKRTEGGTDTQYF.

V is TRBV28 and J is TRBJ2-1, with TRBD1 identical over 7 bases. The germline CDR1 and CDR2 sequences are MDHEN and SYDVKM. V gave up 1 base and J gave up 11 bases; unmatched junction bases: 5. There are 13 residues in the CDR3. The CDR3 loop is CASSLSDRAKQFF. CDR3 sequence (DNA): TGTGCCAGCAGTTTATCTGACAGGGCCAAGCAGTTCTTC.

This rearrangement joins TRBV5-1 to TRBJ1-1; weak D call: TRBD1 (6 bases). Per germline, CDR1 SGHRS and CDR2 YFSETQ. With 4 bases removed from V and 0 bases from J, the gap between germline ends came to 16 bases. The CDR3 covers 16 residues. CDR3 coding DNA: TGCGCCAGCAGCCCTGCGACAGGACTCATGAACACTGAAGCTTTCTTT. As protein: CASSPATGLMNTEAFF.

This clone has only one observation. The chain carries TRBV6-4 and TRBJ2-2, with D possibly being TRBD1 (5 bases). Germline V gene data show CDR1 as MRHNA and CDR2 as SNTAGT. The CDR3 contains 15 residues. V was cut by 4 bases and J by 4 bases, with 13 bases left in between. CDR3 DNA: TGTGCCAGCAGTGCGCAGGGTGGCGGCACCGGGGAGCTGTTTTTT. The encoded protein is CASSAQGGGTGELFF.

This CDR3 reads CASSLESAPGQFF. CDR3 coding DNA: TGTGCCAGCAGCTTAGAGTCGGCCCCAGGGCAGTTCTTC. The rearrangement uses TRBV7-9 and TRBJ2-1; D uncertain. V was pared by 1 base and J by 12 bases, with 13 bases between. The CDR3 sequence is 13 residues long. CDR1 and CDR2 (germline): SEHNR, FQNEAQ (reference sequence).

CDR3 in amino acids: CAWSGDRGTEAFF. CDR3 DNA sequence: TGTGCCTGGAGCGGGGACAGGGGGACTGAAGCTTTCTTT. V gene TRBV30 combines with J gene TRBJ1-1; 11 nucleotides match TRBD1. The CDR3 totals 13 residues. The junction had 2 bases not matched to a gene; V was cut back by 3 bases and J by 5 bases. Germline CDR1 and CDR2: GTSNPN and SVGIG (reference sequence).

A single count supports this clone. The chain employs TRBV19 and TRBJ2-7; TRBD1 matches at 7 bases. CDR1 LNHDA and CDR2 SQIVND come from the germline V gene (reference sequence). The CDR3 totals 13 residues. Trimming cost V 6 bases and J 0 bases; bases outside gene matches: 2. DNA for the CDR3: TGTGCCAGTAGCCGGGACAGCTCCTACGAGCAGTACTTC. It encodes CASSRDSSYEQYF.

V is TRBV2 and J is TRBJ1-2; 9 bases map to TRBD1. V trimming: 5 bases; J trimming: 3 bases; junction bases outside the gene matches: 7. The CDR3 totals 15 residues. Looked up from germline, CDR1 is SNHLY and CDR2 is FYNNEI. The CDR3 sequence: CASSSGTGIYYGYTF. Here the CDR3 DNA reads TGTGCCAGCAGTTCCGGGACAGGGATTTACTATGGCTACACCTTC. Together with reference TRBV2 and TRBJ1-2, the CDR3 gives the full variable domain: EPEVTQTPSHQVTQMGQEVILRCVPISNHLYFYWYRQILGQKVEFLVSFYNNEISEKSEIFDDQFSVERPDGSNFTLKIRSTKLEDSAMYFCASSSGTGIYYGYTFGSGTRLTVV.

The chain carries TRBV11-2 and TRBJ2-5, with 11 bases that match TRBD2. The junction had 5 bases not matched to a gene; V was cut back by 4 bases and J by 4 bases. Germline CDR1 and CDR2: SGHAT and FQNNGV. CDR3 length: 15 amino acids. CDR3 bases: TGTGCCAGCAGCTCGGACGGACTAGCGGGAGAGACCCAGTACTTC. Its protein product is CASSSDGLAGETQYF.

V and J are TRBV28 and TRBJ2-5, with 11 bases fitting TRBD1. The CDR3 runs to 16 residues. V gave up 4 bases and J gave up 5 bases; unmatched junction bases: 9. Germline loops: CDR1 MDHEN, CDR2 SYDVKM. The CDR3 bases are TGTGCCAGCAGTTCCCCCGGGACAGGGGGAACTGAGACCCAGTACTTC. Translated, it gives CASSSPGTGGTETQYF.

This clone has just one count. The chain is built from TRBV27 and TRBJ2-3, with 9 bases that match TRBD1. The ends lost 10 bases at V and 1 base at J; junction bases unmatched: 15. In germline, CDR1 is MNHEY, CDR2 SMNVEV (reference sequence). The CDR3 covers 17 residues. The CDR3 DNA reads TGTGCCACCAAGTTACGAACAGGGGGCTTAGGCACAGATACGCAGTATTTT. Protein product: CATKLRTGGLGTDTQYF.

The chain combines TRBV5-1 with TRBJ1-6; D is ambiguous. V was cut by 4 bases and J by 7 bases, with 18 bases left in between. CDR1 and CDR2 (germline): SGHRS, YFSETQ. The CDR3 spans 16 residues. DNA of the CDR3: TGCGCCAGCAGCATCATCCCCGGGGAAACAAATTCACCCCTCCACTTT. Translation gives CASSIIPGETNSPLHF.

The rearrangement links TRBV7-9 to TRBJ2-7, with 15 positions matching TRBD2. Germline V gene data show CDR1 as SEHNR and CDR2 as FQNEAQ (reference sequence). The CDR3 is made up of 19 amino acids. The V segment lost 5 bases and the J segment 6 bases; nucleotides outside the gene matches: 17. The DNA for the CDR3 is TGTGCCAGCAGCGCCCGGGGGATAGGACTAGCGGGAGGGCCCGGCGAGCAGTACTTC. It encodes CASSARGIGLAGGPGEQYF.

CDR3: CSVAGTGNEKLFF. CDR3 DNA: TGCAGCGTTGCCGGGACAGGGAATGAAAAACTGTTTTTT. V is TRBV29-1 and J is TRBJ1-4, with 9 bases matching TRBD1. CDR3 length: 13 amino acids. Trimming took 4 bases from V and 5 from J; bases not matched to a gene: 2. Germline lookup yields CDR1 SQVTM and CDR2 ANQGSEA.

The chain is built from TRBV10-3 and TRBJ1-4; D is perhaps TRBD1 (6 bases). The CDR3 consists of 13 residues. Deletions cut 2 bases from V and 8 bases from J, with 9 bases between. Germline values: CDR1 ENHRY, CDR2 SYGVKD. CDR3 protein: CAISERGWEKLFF. For the CDR3, the DNA is TGTGCCATCAGTGAGAGGGGGTGGGAAAAACTGTTTTTT.

This clone occurred a few times. The J gene is TRBJ2-7, the V gene TRBV11-2; 7 nucleotides line up with TRBD1. Losses at the gene ends were 2 bases for V and 7 bases for J; bases not matched to a gene: 5. This CDR3 has 13 residues. Germline loops: CDR1 SGHAT, CDR2 FQNNGV. As DNA, the CDR3 is TGTGCCAGCAGCTTACGACAGGGTCGGGAGCAGTACTTC. Its protein is CASSLRQGREQYF.

Only a few counts were recorded for this clone. The gene calls are TRBV7-9 and TRBJ2-2; 7 positions agree with TRBD2. The CDR3 totals 18 residues. CDR1 is SEHNR and CDR2 is FQNEAQ in the germline V gene (reference sequence). After removal of 4 bases from V and 0 bases from J, the junction contained 11 bases not matched to a gene. The CDR3 is CASSSGTMTDSNTGELFF. The CDR3 DNA follows: TGTGCCAGCAGCTCTGGGACTATGACGGACTCGAACACCGGGGAGCTGTTTTTT.

This clone has only a few counts. The chain is built from TRBV5-1 and TRBJ2-6, with a weak D call TRBD1 (6 bases). V shed 2 bases and J shed 0 bases, with 12 bases lying between them. The CDR3 spans 17 residues. Germline V gene sequence: CDR1 SGHRS, CDR2 YFSETQ. As DNA, the CDR3 is TGCGCCAGCAGCTTACAGGGCCCTAGCTCTGGGGCCAACGTCCTGACTTTC. Translated: CASSLQGPSSGANVLTF.

In this sample, this clone turned up a few times. V and J are TRBV7-9 and TRBJ2-5, with 10 bases that match TRBD1. The V segment lost 5 bases and the J segment 4 bases; nucleotides outside the gene matches: 4. CDR3 length equals 14 residues. The V gene's germline CDR1 is SEHNR and CDR2 FQNEAQ (reference sequence). The CDR3 sequence is CASSPGQGGETQYF. The CDR3 bases are TGTGCCAGCAGCCCCGGACAGGGGGGAGAGACCCAGTACTTC.

J is TRBJ1-3 and V is TRBV6-6; the D is unclear. V was cut by 0 bases and J by 5 bases, with 8 bases left in between. Germline CDR1 MNHNY, CDR2 SVGAGI (reference sequence). The CDR3 is 14 residues long. The CDR3 nucleotides read TGTGCCAGCAGTTACTCAACGCAGAGAAACACCATATATTTT. Its translation: CASSYSTQRNTIYF.

Only a few counts were recorded for this clone. Distinct nucleotide sequences in the sample also encode this CDR3. The chain uses TRBV29-1 and TRBJ2-2; 11 positions agree with TRBD2. V lost 3 bases and J lost 6; bases outside the gene matches: 6. The CDR3 loop spans 15 amino acids. CDR1 and CDR2 from the germline V gene are SQVTM and ANQGSEA. The CDR3 reads CSVEILAGVPGELFF. For the CDR3, the DNA is TGCAGCGTTGAGATACTAGCGGGAGTCCCCGGGGAGCTGTTTTTT.

The chain combines TRBV28 with TRBJ1-2; TRBD1 matches at 9 bases. V shed 2 bases, J shed 8 bases, and the junction held 3 bases outside the gene matches. The CDR3 is 13 residues long. Germline CDR1 reads MDHEN; CDR2 reads SYDVKM. CDR3 sequence reads: CASSLGQGFGYTF. In DNA, the CDR3 is TGTGCCAGCAGTTTAGGACAGGGGTTCGGCTACACCTTC.